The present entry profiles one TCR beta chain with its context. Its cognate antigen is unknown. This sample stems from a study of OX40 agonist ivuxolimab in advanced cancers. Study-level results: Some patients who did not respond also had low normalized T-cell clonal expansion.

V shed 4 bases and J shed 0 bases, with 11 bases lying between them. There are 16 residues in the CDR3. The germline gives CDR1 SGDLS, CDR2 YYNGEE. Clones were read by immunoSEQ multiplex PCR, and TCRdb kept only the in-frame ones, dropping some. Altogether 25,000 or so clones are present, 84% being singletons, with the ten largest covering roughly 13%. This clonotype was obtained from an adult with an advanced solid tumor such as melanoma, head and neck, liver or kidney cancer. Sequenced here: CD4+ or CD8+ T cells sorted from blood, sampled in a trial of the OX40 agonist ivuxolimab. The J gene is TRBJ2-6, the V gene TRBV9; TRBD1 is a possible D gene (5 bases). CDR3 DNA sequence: TGTGCCAGCAGCACCAGACAGAGCTCTGGGGCCAACGTCCTGACTTTC. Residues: CASSTRQSSGANVLTF.